This T cell receptor (beta chain) was identified in a study of Graves' ophthalmopathy and Graves' hyperthyroidism. Study-wide context: Researchers obtained peripheral blood at initial diagnosis, before any treatment had begun. Study-wide results and limits: The model achieved approximately 71% sensitivity and under 75% specificity for ophthalmopathy progression. Clonotypes were expanded in thyroid at above 0.001 frequency, and most also appeared in blood.

RNA transcripts provided the template for amplifying TCR beta CDR3 regions. First-round RT-PCR used HTBI primers; second-round multiplex PCR followed. TCRdb re-called the multiplex PCR reads with MiXCR, one entry per CDR3 protein. The repertoire holds hundreds of thousands of distinct CDR3 sequences, over 20% seen once, with around 6.9% in the top ten. Uncontrolled infections, pregnancy, lactation or other autoimmune diseases led to patient exclusion. Remarks on this clonotype: What it binds is unknown. Since a much larger clone is just one base distant, this may be a read error.

The CDR3 runs to 16 residues. Trimming cost V 6 bases and J 1 base, with 18 bases left between them. This chain connects TRBV12-3 or TRBV12-4 to TRBJ2-5, with D possibly matching TRBD2 (7 bases). The sample consisted of peripheral blood. This sequence originates from a woman aged 18-30 years with stable Graves' hyperthyroidism. Some clones in this sample may be carry-over from other donors' samples. DNA of the CDR3: TGTGCCAGCAGCCCTCTCTCTAGGGGGGGCCAAGAGACCCAGTACTTC. Its translation: CASSPLSRGGQETQYF.